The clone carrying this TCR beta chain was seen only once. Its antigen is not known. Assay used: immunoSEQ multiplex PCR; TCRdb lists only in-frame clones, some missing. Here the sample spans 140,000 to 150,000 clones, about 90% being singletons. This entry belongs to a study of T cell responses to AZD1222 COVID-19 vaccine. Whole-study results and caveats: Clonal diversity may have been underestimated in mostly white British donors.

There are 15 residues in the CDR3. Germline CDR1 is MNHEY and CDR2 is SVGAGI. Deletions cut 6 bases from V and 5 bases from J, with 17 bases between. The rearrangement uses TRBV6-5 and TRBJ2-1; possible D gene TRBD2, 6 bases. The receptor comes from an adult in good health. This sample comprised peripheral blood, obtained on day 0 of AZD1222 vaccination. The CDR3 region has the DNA TGTGCCAGCAGCCGGAGCGGGCGGGGCGACAATGAGCAGTTCTTC. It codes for CASSRSGRGDNEQFF.